The sequence of this T cell receptor (beta chain) was determined in a study of blood T cell repertoires in COVID-19. Overall study: The study drew acute and convalescent COVID-19 samples from the United States, Italy and Spain. Sample material is recorded as cDNA or gDNA derived from T cells, B-cell-depleted T cells, or PBMCs.

This clone was detected once. With 6 bases removed from V and 2 bases from J, the gap between germline ends came to 17 bases. The CDR3 consists of 15 residues. Looked up from germline, CDR1 is SGHDT and CDR2 is YYEEEE. The repertoire was sequenced with immunoSEQ multiplex PCR; TCRdb's copy has only in-frame clones and lacks some. The sample contains about 190,000 clones, about 81% of which appear only once. The receptor was derived from a woman between 25 and 40 years old who had recovered from COVID-19. This chain uses TRBV5-6 with TRBJ1-2, with a possible D match to TRBD1 (6 bases). Sequencing was carried out using PBMCs or T cells enriched from blood (not recorded which). The CDR3 protein is CASTAGGAKNYGYTF. The CDR3 DNA sequence: TGTGCCAGCACAGCGGGGGGCGCGAAAAACTATGGCTACACCTTC.